The rows below give T cell receptor beta chains drawn from one sample of a study of radiation and T cells in renal cell carcinoma. Profiling relied on immunoSEQ multiplex PCR, and the TCRdb table lists in-frame clones only, not all of them. In the table there are about 130,000 clones, around 84% of which are singletons. This specimen was blood, taken from a patient whose treatment included radiotherapy and nephrectomy. Receptor source: a woman aged 55-75 years with renal cell carcinoma. Each CDR3 is given with its conserved first and last residue. Each record gives: clone size, V gene, D gene, J gene, CDR3 DNA, CDR3 protein. A D gene is named only where the DNA matches it firmly. Some rows have no size entry. The others give once, few or many, or a class for an expanded clone.

clone size: .; V gene: TRBV6-5; D gene: .; J gene: TRBJ2-5; CDR3 DNA: TGTGCCAGCAGAAAAAGGTCGGAGACCCAGTACTTC; CDR3 protein: CASRKRSETQYF
clone size: .; V gene: TRBV5-5; D gene: .; J gene: TRBJ1-5; CDR3 DNA: TGTGCCAGCAGCTTGGGGGGTGATAGCAATCAGCCCCAGCATTTT; CDR3 protein: CASSLGGDSNQPQHF
clone size: few; V gene: TRBV23-1; D gene: .; J gene: TRBJ1-3; CDR3 DNA: TGCGCCAGCAGTCGTACAGGGCCTGGAAACACCATATATTTT; CDR3 protein: CASSRTGPGNTIYF
clone size: .; V gene: TRBV5-1; D gene: .; J gene: TRBJ2-5; CDR3 DNA: TGCGCCAGCAGCTTCGATTCGGGGGGCGCATTCAAAGAGACCCAGTACTTC; CDR3 protein: CASSFDSGGAFKETQYF
clone size: .; V gene: TRBV5-1; D gene: .; J gene: TRBJ1-6; CDR3 DNA: TGCGCCAGCAGCTTGGACGGGAGCTCCTATAATTCACCCCTCCACTTT; CDR3 protein: CASSLDGSSYNSPLHF
clone size: once; V gene: TRBV28; D gene: TRBD2; J gene: TRBJ2-2; CDR3 DNA: TGTGCCAGCAGTTCGCCGGGACTAGCGGGAACCGGGGAGCTGTTTTTT; CDR3 protein: CASSSPGLAGTGELFF
clone size: few; V gene: TRBV19; D gene: .; J gene: TRBJ1-1; CDR3 DNA: TGTGCCAGTAGTAAAGCAGGACAACCGAACACTGAAGCTTTCTTT; CDR3 protein: CASSKAGQPNTEAFF
clone size: .; V gene: TRBV18; D gene: TRBD1; J gene: TRBJ1-3; CDR3 DNA: TGTGCCAGCTCACCTCAAGACAGGGGAGGAAACACCATATATTTT; CDR3 protein: CASSPQDRGGNTIYF
clone size: .; V gene: TRBV5-1; D gene: TRBD1; J gene: TRBJ2-7; CDR3 DNA: TGCGCCAGCAGCCCTAGAACAGGGGGCTCCTACGAGCAGTACTTC; CDR3 protein: CASSPRTGGSYEQYF
clone size: .; V gene: TRBV7-2; D gene: .; J gene: TRBJ2-5; CDR3 DNA: TGTGCCAGCACCCGTGGGGGCCTCCAAGAGACCCAGTACTTC; CDR3 protein: CASTRGGLQETQYF
clone size: .; V gene: TRBV11-1; D gene: .; J gene: TRBJ1-1; CDR3 DNA: TGTGCCAGCAGCTTAGGTGCAGATGCCAACACTGAAGCTTTCTTT; CDR3 protein: CASSLGADANTEAFF
clone size: .; V gene: TRBV4-1; D gene: .; J gene: TRBJ2-1; CDR3 DNA: TGCGCCAGCAGCCTGTACCTCTACAATGAGCAGTTCTTC; CDR3 protein: CASSLYLYNEQFF
clone size: .; V gene: TRBV6-1; D gene: .; J gene: TRBJ2-7; CDR3 DNA: TGTGCCAGCAGGGACGCTTACGAGCAGTACTTC; CDR3 protein: CASRDAYEQYF
clone size: .; V gene: TRBV7-9; D gene: TRBD1; J gene: TRBJ2-7; CDR3 DNA: TGTGCCAGCAGCCGGACAGGGAACGAGCAGTACTTC; CDR3 protein: CASSRTGNEQYF
clone size: once; V gene: TRBV27; D gene: TRBD1; J gene: TRBJ1-4; CDR3 DNA: TGTGCCAGCAGTAACCGACAGGGAGGTGTTGAAAAACTGTTTTTT; CDR3 protein: CASSNRQGGVEKLFF
clone size: .; V gene: TRBV28; D gene: TRBD2; J gene: TRBJ2-7; CDR3 DNA: TGTGCCAGCAGTTGGCTAGCGGGAGTCTCCTACGAGCAGTACTTC; CDR3 protein: CASSWLAGVSYEQYF
clone size: .; V gene: TRBV7-9; D gene: TRBD2; J gene: TRBJ2-7; CDR3 DNA: TGTGCCAGCAGCTTAGGTGTCGACGCTAGCGGTGTTTCCTACGAGCAGTACTTC; CDR3 protein: CASSLGVDASGVSYEQYF
clone size: .; V gene: TRBV7-9; D gene: .; J gene: TRBJ2-5; CDR3 DNA: TGTGCCAGCACCCTATTTGGTCTGACAGCGCAAGAGACCCAGTACTTC; CDR3 protein: CASTLFGLTAQETQYF
clone size: .; V gene: TRBV7-9; D gene: .; J gene: TRBJ1-5; CDR3 DNA: TGTGCCAGCAGCTTAATGGGGCAGCCCCAGCATTTT; CDR3 protein: CASSLMGQPQHF
clone size: .; V gene: TRBV7-9; D gene: TRBD1; J gene: TRBJ2-2; CDR3 DNA: TGTGCCAGCAGCTCCCGACAGGGGGAGCCCACCGGGGAGCTGTTTTTT; CDR3 protein: CASSSRQGEPTGELFF
clone size: .; V gene: TRBV7-2; D gene: TRBD1; J gene: TRBJ1-2; CDR3 DNA: TGTGCCAGCAGCCAGGGACAGGGGTCCTATGGCTACACCTTC; CDR3 protein: CASSQGQGSYGYTF
clone size: .; V gene: TRBV19; D gene: TRBD2; J gene: TRBJ2-7; CDR3 DNA: TGTGCCAGTAGTATATCCAGCGGGGGCGAGCAGTACTTC; CDR3 protein: CASSISSGGEQYF
clone size: .; V gene: TRBV29-1; D gene: .; J gene: TRBJ1-4; CDR3 DNA: TGCAGCGTCTCACGGGAGAATGAAAAACTGTTTTTT; CDR3 protein: CSVSRENEKLFF
clone size: once; V gene: TRBV28; D gene: .; J gene: TRBJ2-2; CDR3 DNA: TGTGCCAGCAGTTTATCTATGCAGCGCGGGGAGCTGTTTTTT; CDR3 protein: CASSLSMQRGELFF
clone size: few; V gene: TRBV13; D gene: .; J gene: TRBJ2-3; CDR3 DNA: TGTGCCAGCAGCACCGACGACAGGAACACAGATACGCAGTATTTT; CDR3 protein: CASSTDDRNTDTQYF
clone size: .; V gene: TRBV6-6; D gene: TRBD1; J gene: TRBJ2-4; CDR3 DNA: TGTGCCAGCAGTTTGGGACAGGGGTTAGCCAAAAACATTCAGTACTTC; CDR3 protein: CASSLGQGLAKNIQYF
clone size: .; V gene: TRBV7-9; D gene: TRBD1; J gene: TRBJ2-1; CDR3 DNA: TGTGCCAGCAGCCCCGGGACAGATGTCTACAATGAGCAGTTCTTC; CDR3 protein: CASSPGTDVYNEQFF
clone size: .; V gene: TRBV5-1; D gene: TRBD2; J gene: TRBJ2-1; CDR3 DNA: TGCGCCAGCAGCTTGATAGATCGACTAGCAGTGGATGAGCAGTTCTTC; CDR3 protein: CASSLIDRLAVDEQFF
clone size: .; V gene: TRBV19; D gene: .; J gene: TRBJ1-1; CDR3 DNA: TGTGCCAGTAGTCTCAAAGCGGGGAACACTGAAGCTTTCTTT; CDR3 protein: CASSLKAGNTEAFF
clone size: .; V gene: TRBV29-1; D gene: TRBD1; J gene: TRBJ2-2; CDR3 DNA: TGCAGCGTCATTGGACAGGGTGGTGCTGGGGAGCTGTTTTTT; CDR3 protein: CSVIGQGGAGELFF
clone size: .; V gene: TRBV28; D gene: .; J gene: TRBJ2-7; CDR3 DNA: TGTGCCAGCAGTTTATTGGGCAGCAGGGGCTCCTACGAGCAGTACTTC; CDR3 protein: CASSLLGSRGSYEQYF
clone size: .; V gene: TRBV29-1; D gene: TRBD2; J gene: TRBJ2-5; CDR3 DNA: TGCAGCGTTGTGGGAGGGAGGGCGGAGACCCAGTACTTC; CDR3 protein: CSVVGGRAETQYF
clone size: .; V gene: TRBV6-1; D gene: .; J gene: TRBJ1-5; CDR3 DNA: TGTGCCAGCGCAAGCCGTACAAGCAATCAGCCCCAGCATTTT; CDR3 protein: CASASRTSNQPQHF
clone size: .; V gene: TRBV7-9; D gene: TRBD2; J gene: TRBJ2-1; CDR3 DNA: TGTGCCAGCAGCTTAGCGGGACTAGCGGGATTGATCTTC; CDR3 protein: CASSLAGLAGLIF
clone size: .; V gene: TRBV5-1; D gene: .; J gene: TRBJ2-3; CDR3 DNA: TGCGCCAGCAGCTTGGATGGGGAAACGCAGTATTTT; CDR3 protein: CASSLDGETQYF
clone size: .; V gene: TRBV19; D gene: .; J gene: TRBJ1-1; CDR3 DNA: TGTGCCAGTATTCGGACGGGGAACACTGAAGCTTTCTTT; CDR3 protein: CASIRTGNTEAFF
clone size: .; V gene: TRBV6-1; D gene: TRBD2; J gene: TRBJ2-7; CDR3 DNA: TGTGCCAGCAGCCACCGGGCGGGAGCCTACGAGCAGTACTTC; CDR3 protein: CASSHRAGAYEQYF
clone size: .; V gene: TRBV4-1; D gene: .; J gene: TRBJ1-1; CDR3 DNA: TGCGCCAGCAGCCAACAAGTAATGAAGAACACTGAAGCTTTCTTT; CDR3 protein: CASSQQVMKNTEAFF
clone size: .; V gene: TRBV5-6; D gene: .; J gene: TRBJ1-2; CDR3 DNA: TGTGCCAGCAGCTCTGGGGGGATGAGCTATGGCTACACCTTC; CDR3 protein: CASSSGGMSYGYTF
clone size: .; V gene: TRBV28; D gene: .; J gene: TRBJ1-2; CDR3 DNA: TGTGCCAGCACCCTCCACCACAGAAACTATGGCTACACCTTC; CDR3 protein: CASTLHHRNYGYTF